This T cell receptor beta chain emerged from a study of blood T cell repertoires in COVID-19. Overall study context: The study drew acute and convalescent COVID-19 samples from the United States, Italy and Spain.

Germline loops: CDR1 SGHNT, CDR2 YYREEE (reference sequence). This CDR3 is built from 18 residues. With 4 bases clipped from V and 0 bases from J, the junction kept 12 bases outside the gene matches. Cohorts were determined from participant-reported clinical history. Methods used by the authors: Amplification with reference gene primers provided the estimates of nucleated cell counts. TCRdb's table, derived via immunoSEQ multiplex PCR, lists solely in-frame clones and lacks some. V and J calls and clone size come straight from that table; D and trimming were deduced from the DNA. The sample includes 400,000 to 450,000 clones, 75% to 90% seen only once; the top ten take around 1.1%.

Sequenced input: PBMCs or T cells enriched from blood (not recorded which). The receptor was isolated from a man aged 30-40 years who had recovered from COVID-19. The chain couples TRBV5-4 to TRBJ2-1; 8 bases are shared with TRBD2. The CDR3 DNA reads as TGTGCCAGCAGCCTGGGTGGAAGCGGGAGTGGCTCCTACAATGAGCAGTTCTTC. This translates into CASSLGGSGSGSYNEQFF.